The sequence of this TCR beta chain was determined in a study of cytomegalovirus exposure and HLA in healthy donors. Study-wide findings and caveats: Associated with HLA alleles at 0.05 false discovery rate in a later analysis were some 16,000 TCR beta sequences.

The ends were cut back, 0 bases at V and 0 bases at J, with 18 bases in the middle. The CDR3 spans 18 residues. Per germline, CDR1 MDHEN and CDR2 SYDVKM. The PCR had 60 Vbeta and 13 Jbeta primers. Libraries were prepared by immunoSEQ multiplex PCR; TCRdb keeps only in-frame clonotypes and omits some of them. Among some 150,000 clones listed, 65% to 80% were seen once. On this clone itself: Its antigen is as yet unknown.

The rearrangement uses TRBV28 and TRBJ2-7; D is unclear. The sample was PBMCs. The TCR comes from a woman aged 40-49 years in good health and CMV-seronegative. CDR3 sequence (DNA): TGTGCCAGCAGTTTATGGAATTTAATGAGGCAGTTCTCCTACGAGCAGTACTTC. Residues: CASSLWNLMRQFSYEQYF.